The 25 T cell receptor beta chains given below trace back to one sample, sequenced in a study of cytotoxic CD8 clonotypes in ibrutinib-treated CLL. TCRdb's table, derived via immunoSEQ multiplex PCR, lists solely in-frame clones and lacks some. The data show about 140,000 clones, about 80% seen once. Sequencing was performed on PBMCs, taken after 12 months of ibrutinib treatment. The receptor set was obtained from a human donor with chronic lymphocytic leukemia.

This clone has a single count. The genes are TRBV28 and TRBJ1-1; 7 nucleotides align to TRBD1. The CDR3 has 12 amino acids. CDR1 and CDR2 (germline): MDHEN, SYDVKM. Germline trimming cut 9 bases from V and 10 bases from J; bases unmatched to any gene: 11. CDR3: CASKLGGGRAFF. CDR3 in DNA: TGTGCCAGTAAATTAGGGGGCGGAAGAGCTTTCTTT.

This clone has only a few counts. The V gene is TRBV19, the J gene TRBJ1-2; no clear D gene. This CDR3 spans 13 amino acids. Germline V gene data show CDR1 as LNHDA and CDR2 as SQIVND (reference sequence). V shed 5 bases and J shed 8 bases, with 15 bases lying between them. For the CDR3, the DNA is TGTGCCAGTAGTCCCCGTGCGGGCGAAGGCTACACCTTC. Its protein product is CASSPRAGEGYTF.

V and J are TRBV27 and TRBJ2-7; 9 nucleotides line up with TRBD1. Germline V lookup: CDR1 MNHEY, CDR2 SMNVEV (reference sequence). With V trimmed by 5 bases and J by 3 bases, 5 bases remained unmatched. This CDR3 has 14 residues. The CDR3, as DNA: TGTGCCAGCAGTGTCCGGGACAGGGACTACGAGCAGTACTTC. This sequence encodes CASSVRDRDYEQYF.

The J gene is TRBJ1-2, the V gene TRBV6-1; TRBD1 matches 7 bases. This CDR3 is 12 amino acids long. CDR1 is MNHNS, CDR2 SASEGT, per germline. J lost 7 bases, V lost 7 bases, and 6 bases had no gene match. DNA for the CDR3: TGTGCCAGCACAGGGACAGCGGGTGGCTACACCTTC. Amino acids: CASTGTAGGYTF.

The rearrangement uses TRBV28 and TRBJ1-2; D is undetermined. This CDR3 contains 13 residues. Germline CDR1 is MDHEN and CDR2 is SYDVKM. V was cut by 7 bases and J by 10 bases, with 19 bases left in between. The CDR3 region has the DNA TGTGCCAGCACCATTAACATTTCCAGTGACTACACCTTC. This translates into CASTINISSDYTF.

The chain recombines TRBV6-4 with TRBJ2-3; TRBD2 aligns across 11 bases. V lost 2 bases and J lost 1; bases outside the gene matches: 8. CDR3 length: 18 residues. The germline V gene encodes CDR1 MRHNA and CDR2 SNTAGT. Written as DNA, the CDR3 is TGTGCCAGCAGTGACCCCCAGCGACTAGCGGGGCGCACAGATACGCAGTATTTT. This sequence encodes CASSDPQRLAGRTDTQYF.

At least ten counts were recorded for this clone. The chain combines TRBV10-3 with TRBJ2-7; 9 nucleotides agree with TRBD2. The CDR3 runs to 19 residues. V lost 6 bases and J lost 3; bases outside the gene matches: 21. The germline gives CDR1 ENHRY, CDR2 SYGVKD. The CDR3 DNA sequence: TGTGCCATCAGGGGAAGTGCTAGCGGGAAGGGGGAAGGGAACTACGAGCAGTACTTC. Protein product: CAIRGSASGKGEGNYEQYF.

The J gene is TRBJ1-2, the V gene TRBV5-8; 7 bases are a match to TRBD1. Germline assignment: CDR1 SGHTS and CDR2 YDEGEE. This CDR3 spans 15 amino acids. V trimming: 3 bases; J trimming: 4 bases; junction bases outside the gene matches: 9. CDR3 region: CASSSRTGPPYGYTF. In nucleotides, the CDR3 is TGTGCCAGCAGCTCGAGGACAGGACCCCCCTATGGCTACACCTTC.

Here the CDR3 reads CAISAGEINQPQHF. DNA of the CDR3: TGTGCCATCAGTGCGGGAGAAATCAATCAGCCCCAGCATTTT. The rearrangement joins TRBV10-3 to TRBJ1-5; D gene ambiguous. The CDR3 extends over 14 amino acids. With 4 bases removed from V and 3 bases from J, the gap between germline ends came to 10 bases. The germline V gene encodes CDR1 ENHRY and CDR2 SYGVKD.

The V call is TRBV5-4, the J call TRBJ2-7; TRBD2 matches at 10 bases. CDR1 SGHNT and CDR2 YYREEE come from the germline V gene (reference sequence). Trimming took 5 bases from V and 7 from J; bases not matched to a gene: 15. This CDR3 contains 16 residues. The CDR3 coding sequence is TGTGCCAGCAGTCCTGCTGGGGTAGCGGGGGGAAGGGAGCAGTACTTC. Amino acid sequence: CASSPAGVAGGREQYF.

The chain uses TRBV14 and TRBJ1-5; 7 bases fit TRBD1. Germline V gene lookup returns CDR1 SGHDN and CDR2 FVKESK. J gave up 2 bases and V 4 bases, and 14 bases lay outside the gene matches. The length of the CDR3 is 18 residues. The CDR3: CASSPDRLSFTGNQPQHF. CDR3 coding DNA: TGTGCCAGCAGCCCGGACAGGTTAAGTTTTACGGGCAATCAGCCCCAGCATTTT.

This clone came up a few times. J is TRBJ1-1 and V is TRBV10-3; D ambiguous. V lost 3 bases and J 0 bases, leaving 8 bases between the germline ends. The CDR3 sequence is 14 residues long. Germline V gene lookup returns CDR1 ENHRY and CDR2 SYGVKD. CDR3 nucleotide sequence: TGTGCCATCAGTGATCACCTCATGAACACTGAAGCTTTCTTT. Its translation: CAISDHLMNTEAFF.

The rearrangement uses TRBV30 and TRBJ2-7; D perhaps matches TRBD2 (6 bases). The CDR3 has 15 amino acids. The V and J ends lost 3 bases and 3 bases respectively, with 18 bases between them. Per germline, CDR1 GTSNPN and CDR2 SVGIG (reference sequence). CDR3 protein: CAWSSRLVSFYEQYF. DNA for the CDR3: TGTGCCTGGAGCTCACGACTAGTATCTTTCTACGAGCAGTACTTC.

The V and J genes are TRBV30 and TRBJ2-7, with TRBD1 identical over 7 bases. Germline values: CDR1 GTSNPN, CDR2 SVGIG (reference sequence). V dropped 1 base and J dropped 7; count of bases not matched to a gene: 16. The CDR3 is 16 amino acids. CDR3 in DNA: TGTGCCTGGAGTGAGTCGTTTGGGACAGCTCCTAGGGAGCAGTACTTC. The encoded protein is CAWSESFGTAPREQYF.

This chain connects TRBV25-1 to TRBJ1-1; D call uncertain. CDR1 is MGHDK and CDR2 is SYGVNS in the germline V gene. The CDR3 loop spans 11 amino acids. V lost 8 bases and J lost 1, with 5 bases in between. This CDR3 reads CASAQNTEAFF. The CDR3 DNA reads TGTGCCAGCGCACAGAACACTGAAGCTTTCTTT.

This sequence joins TRBV6-5 and TRBJ2-5; 9 nucleotides line up with TRBD2. J gave up 13 bases and V 2 bases, and 8 bases lay outside the gene matches. The CDR3 has 13 residues. In germline, CDR1 is MNHEY, CDR2 SVGAGI. The CDR3 DNA follows: TGTGCCAGCAGTTACCCTATAGCGGGAGCTATGTACTTC. Its protein product is CASSYPIAGAMYF.

This chain uses TRBV19 with TRBJ2-1, with D tentatively TRBD2 (5 bases). With 5 bases removed from V and 9 bases from J, the gap between germline ends came to 14 bases. This CDR3 spans 13 amino acids. Germline-derived CDR1 and CDR2 are LNHDA and SQIVND (reference sequence). The DNA for the CDR3 is TGTGCCAGTAGTGCAATTCCGGCGGGTGAGCAGTTCTTC. Protein: CASSAIPAGEQFF.

This clone was seen just once. This rearrangement joins TRBV5-6 to TRBJ1-6; TRBD1 agrees at 9 bases. The length of the CDR3 is 14 residues. Germline trimming cut 3 bases from V and 7 bases from J; bases unmatched to any gene: 2. Germline V lookup: CDR1 SGHDT, CDR2 YYEEEE. CDR3 DNA: TGTGCCAGCAGCTGGGACAGGGAAAATTCACCCCTCCACTTT. As protein: CASSWDRENSPLHF. The full variable domain, in which reference TRBV5-6 and TRBJ1-6 provide the parts outside the CDR3, is DAGVTQSPTHLIKTRGQQVTLRCSPKSGHDTVSWYQQALGQGPQFIFQYYEEEERQRGNFPDRFSGHQFPNYSSELNVNALLLGDSALYLCASSWDRENSPLHFGNGTRLTVT.

This clone came up once. The rearrangement links TRBV18 to TRBJ2-1; 7 bases fit TRBD1. CDR3 length: 14 amino acids. The germline V gene has CDR1 KGHSH and CDR2 LQKENI. The V segment lost 1 base and the J segment 4 bases; nucleotides outside the gene matches: 1. The chain's CDR3 is CASSPQGAYNEQFF. CDR3 DNA: TGTGCCAGCTCACCACAGGGGGCGTACAATGAGCAGTTCTTC. Variable domain in full (rest from reference TRBV18 and TRBJ2-1): NAGVMQNPRHLVRRRGQEARLRCSPMKGHSHVYWYRQLPEEGLKFMVYLQKENIIDESGMPKERFSAEFPKEGPSILRIQQVVRGDSAAYFCASSPQGAYNEQFFGPGTRLTVL.

The chain uses TRBV4-3 and TRBJ2-3; D gene unclear. This CDR3 is 16 amino acids long. Trimming removed 4 bases at V and 3 bases at J, with 17 bases between. Germline V gene data show CDR1 as LGHNA and CDR2 as YSLEER. CDR3 sequence reads: CASSPPPGKGTDTQYF. The CDR3 nucleotides read TGCGCCAGCAGCCCTCCCCCAGGTAAAGGTACAGATACGCAGTATTTT.

This clone was seen once. V and J are TRBV6-4 and TRBJ2-3; a possible D gene is TRBD1 (5 bases). Trimming shortened V by 5 bases and J by 3 bases, and 9 bases separated the two germline ends. The CDR3 spans 13 residues. Per germline, CDR1 MRHNA and CDR2 SNTAGT. Here the CDR3 DNA reads TGTGCCAGCAGTTCACCAGGGACAGATACGCAGTATTTT. This sequence encodes CASSSPGTDTQYF.

This clone was picked up a small number of times. The CDR3 protein is CASSLVHGQRGIPQHF. The CDR3 coding sequence is TGTGCCAGCAGCTTAGTCCACGGACAACGAGGGATTCCCCAGCATTTT. This chain links TRBV7-2 with TRBJ1-5; TRBD1 is a possible D gene (5 bases). This CDR3 has 16 residues. Trimming left V 1 base short and J 10 bases short, with 20 bases between. Per the germline V gene, CDR1 is SGHTA and CDR2 is FQGNSA.

The sample holds one count of this clone. The chain employs TRBV9 and TRBJ2-1; D might be TRBD2 (6 bases). Looked up from germline, CDR1 is SGDLS and CDR2 is YYNGEE. Trimming stripped 4 bases from V and 0 bases from J, with 14 bases between. The CDR3 runs to 16 residues. CDR3 nucleotide sequence: TGTGCCAGCAGCTCCCGGAGGGGCAGCTCCTACAATGAGCAGTTCTTC. This gives the protein CASSSRRGSSYNEQFF.

The rearrangement links TRBV6-1 to TRBJ2-1; no clear D gene. The germline V and J ends were trimmed by 2 bases and 3 bases, with 2 bases remaining between them. Germline V lookup: CDR1 MNHNS, CDR2 SASEGT. The length of the CDR3 is 12 residues. The CDR3 loop reads CASSEHYNEQFF. The CDR3 DNA is TGTGCCAGCAGTGAACACTACAATGAGCAGTTCTTC.

The chain recombines TRBV5-1 with TRBJ2-1; 7 nucleotides line up with TRBD2. Looked up from germline, CDR1 is SGHRS and CDR2 is YFSETQ. The CDR3 sequence is 15 residues long. After removal of 3 bases from V and 0 bases from J, the junction contained 3 bases not matched to a gene. DNA of the CDR3: TGCGCCAGCAGCTCGCGGGAGTTCTCCTACAATGAGCAGTTCTTC. Encoded protein: CASSSREFSYNEQFF. The full variable domain, with the rest looked up from reference TRBV5-1 and TRBJ2-1, is KAGVTQTPRYLIKTRGQQVTLSCSPISGHRSVSWYQQTPGQGLQFLFEYFSETQRNKGNFPGRFSGRQFSNSRSEMNVSTLELGDSALYLCASSSREFSYNEQFFGPGTRLTVL.